This T cell receptor beta chain was profiled in a study of CD8+ T cells in alopecia areata. The CDR3 runs 12 residues. CDR1 MNHEY and CDR2 SVGAGI come from the germline V gene. The V and J ends lost 7 bases and 8 bases respectively, with 13 bases between them. Extracted RNA was reverse transcribed, and the resulting cDNA served as sequencing template. Clones were read by immunoSEQ multiplex PCR, and TCRdb kept only the in-frame ones, dropping some. The table lists more than 200,000 clones, 67% of them singletons. The sample was CD4+ T cells sorted from blood, taken at week 0. The chain is built from TRBV6-5 and TRBJ2-3; D is unresolved. This sequence was found in a human donor with alopecia areata. The CDR3 region has the DNA TGTGCCAGCAACGGACCCGGTGTTACGCAGTATTTT. Its translation is CASNGPGVTQYF.